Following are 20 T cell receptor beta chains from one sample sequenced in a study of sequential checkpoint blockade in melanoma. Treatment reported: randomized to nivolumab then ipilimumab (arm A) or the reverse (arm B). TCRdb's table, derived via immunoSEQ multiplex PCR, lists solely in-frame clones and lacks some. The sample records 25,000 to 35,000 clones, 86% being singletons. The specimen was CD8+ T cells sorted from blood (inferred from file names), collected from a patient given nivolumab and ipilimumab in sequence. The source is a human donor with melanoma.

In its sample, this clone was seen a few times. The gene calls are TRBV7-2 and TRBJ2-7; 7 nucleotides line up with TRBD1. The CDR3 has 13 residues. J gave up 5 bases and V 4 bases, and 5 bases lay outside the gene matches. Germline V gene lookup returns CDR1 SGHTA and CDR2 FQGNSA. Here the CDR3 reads CASSYRGRDEQYF. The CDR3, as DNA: TGTGCCAGCAGCTACAGGGGACGGGACGAGCAGTACTTC.

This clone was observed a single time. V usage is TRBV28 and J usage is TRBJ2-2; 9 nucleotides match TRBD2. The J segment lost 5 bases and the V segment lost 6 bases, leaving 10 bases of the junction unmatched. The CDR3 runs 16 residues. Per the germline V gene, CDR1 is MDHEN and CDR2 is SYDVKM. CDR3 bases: TGTGCCAGCAGCCCCGTGCGGGAGGGCTTAACCGGGGAGCTGTTTTTT. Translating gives CASSPVREGLTGELFF.

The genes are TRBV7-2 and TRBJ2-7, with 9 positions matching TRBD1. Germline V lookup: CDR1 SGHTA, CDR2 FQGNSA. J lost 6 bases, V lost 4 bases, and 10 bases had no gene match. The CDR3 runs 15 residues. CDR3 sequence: CASSSRGTGLSEQYF. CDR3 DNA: TGTGCCAGCAGCTCACGGGGGACAGGGTTATCCGAGCAGTACTTC.

This CDR3 is CASSLESGLAYEQYF. The CDR3 DNA reads TGTGCCAGCAGCTTAGAGTCCGGACTAGCCTACGAGCAGTACTTC. The chain carries TRBV11-3 and TRBJ2-7, with TRBD2 matching over 7 bases. J lost 2 bases, V lost 0 bases, and 4 bases had no gene match. CDR3 size: 15 residues. CDR1 SGHNT and CDR2 YENEEA come from the germline V gene.

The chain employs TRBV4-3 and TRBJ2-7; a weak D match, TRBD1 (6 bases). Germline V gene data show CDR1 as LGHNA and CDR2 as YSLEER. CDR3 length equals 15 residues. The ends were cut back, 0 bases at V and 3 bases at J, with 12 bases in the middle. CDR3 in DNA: TGCGCCAGCAGCCAAGAGAATAGGGGGAGCTACGAGCAGTACTTC. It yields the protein CASSQENRGSYEQYF.

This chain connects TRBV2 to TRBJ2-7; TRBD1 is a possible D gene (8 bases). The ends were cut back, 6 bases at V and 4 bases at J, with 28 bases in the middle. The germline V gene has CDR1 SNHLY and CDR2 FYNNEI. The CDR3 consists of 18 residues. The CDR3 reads CASSHARFPGQGGYEQYF. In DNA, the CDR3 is TGTGCCAGCAGCCACGCCAGGTTTCCCGGACAGGGAGGGTACGAGCAGTACTTC. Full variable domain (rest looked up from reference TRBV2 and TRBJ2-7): EPEVTQTPSHQVTQMGQEVILRCVPISNHLYFYWYRQILGQKVEFLVSFYNNEISEKSEIFDDQFSVERPDGSNFTLKIRSTKLEDSAMYFCASSHARFPGQGGYEQYFGPGTRLTVT.

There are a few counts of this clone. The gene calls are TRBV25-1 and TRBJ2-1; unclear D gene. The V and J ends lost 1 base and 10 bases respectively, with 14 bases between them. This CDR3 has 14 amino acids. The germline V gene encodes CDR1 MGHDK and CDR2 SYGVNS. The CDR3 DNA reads TGTGCCAGCAGTGAATCGCCCTCATACTACGAGCAGTTCTTC. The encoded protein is CASSESPSYYEQFF.

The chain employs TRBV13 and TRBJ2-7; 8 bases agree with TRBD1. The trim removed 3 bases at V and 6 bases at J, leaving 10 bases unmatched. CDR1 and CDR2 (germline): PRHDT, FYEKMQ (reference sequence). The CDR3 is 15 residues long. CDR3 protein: CASSFPSGQGSEQYF. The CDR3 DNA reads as TGTGCCAGCAGCTTCCCGTCCGGACAGGGTTCCGAGCAGTACTTC.

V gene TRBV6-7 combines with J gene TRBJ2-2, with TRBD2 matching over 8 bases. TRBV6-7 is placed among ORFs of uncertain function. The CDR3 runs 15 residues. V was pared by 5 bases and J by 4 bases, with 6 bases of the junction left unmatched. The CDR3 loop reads CASSTRGASTGELFF. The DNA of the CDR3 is TGTGCCAGCAGTACGCGGGGGGCTTCCACCGGGGAGCTGTTTTTT.

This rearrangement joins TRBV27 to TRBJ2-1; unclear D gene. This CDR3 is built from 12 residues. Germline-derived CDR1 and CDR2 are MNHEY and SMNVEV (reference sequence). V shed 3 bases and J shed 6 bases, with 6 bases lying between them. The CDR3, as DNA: TGTGCCAGCAGTTTCCGCGGCAATGAGCAGTTCTTC. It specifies CASSFRGNEQFF.

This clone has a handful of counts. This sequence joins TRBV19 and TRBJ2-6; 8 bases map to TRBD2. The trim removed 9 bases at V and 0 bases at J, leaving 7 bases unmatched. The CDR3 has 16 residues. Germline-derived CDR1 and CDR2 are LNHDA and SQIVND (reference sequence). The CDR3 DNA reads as TGTGCCAGCCGCGGGGGGCTCCCCTCTGGGGCCAACGTCCTGACTTTC. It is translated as CASRGGLPSGANVLTF.

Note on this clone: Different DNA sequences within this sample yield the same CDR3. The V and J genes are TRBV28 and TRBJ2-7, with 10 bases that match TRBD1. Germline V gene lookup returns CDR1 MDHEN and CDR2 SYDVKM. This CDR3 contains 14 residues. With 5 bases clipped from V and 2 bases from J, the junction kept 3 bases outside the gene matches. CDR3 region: CASSRTGGTYEQYF. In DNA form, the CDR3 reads TGTGCCAGCAGTAGGACAGGGGGAACCTACGAGCAGTACTTC.

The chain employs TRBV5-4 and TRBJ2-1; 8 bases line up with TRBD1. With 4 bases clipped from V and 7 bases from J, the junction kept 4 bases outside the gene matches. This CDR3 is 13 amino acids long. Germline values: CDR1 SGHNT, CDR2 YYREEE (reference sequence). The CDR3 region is CASSPTGENEQFF. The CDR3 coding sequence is TGTGCCAGCAGCCCGACAGGGGAAAATGAGCAGTTCTTC. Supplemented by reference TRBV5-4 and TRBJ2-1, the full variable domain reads ETGVTQSPTHLIKTRGQQVTLRCSSQSGHNTVSWYQQALGQGPQFIFQYYREEENGRGNFPPRFSGLQFPNYSSELNVNALELDDSALYLCASSPTGENEQFFGPGTRLTVL.

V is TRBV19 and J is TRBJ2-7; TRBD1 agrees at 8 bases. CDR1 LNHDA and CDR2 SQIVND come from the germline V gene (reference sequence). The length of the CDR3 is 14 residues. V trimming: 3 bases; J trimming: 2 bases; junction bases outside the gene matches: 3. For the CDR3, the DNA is TGTGCCAGTAGTATCCCGGGACAGGCCTACGAGCAGTACTTC. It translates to CASSIPGQAYEQYF. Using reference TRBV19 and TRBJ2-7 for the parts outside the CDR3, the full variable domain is DGGITQSPKYLFRKEGQNVTLSCEQNLNHDAMYWYRQDPGQGLRLIYYSQIVNDFQKGDIAEGYSVSREKKESFPLTVTSAQKNPTAFYLCASSIPGQAYEQYFGPGTRLTVT.

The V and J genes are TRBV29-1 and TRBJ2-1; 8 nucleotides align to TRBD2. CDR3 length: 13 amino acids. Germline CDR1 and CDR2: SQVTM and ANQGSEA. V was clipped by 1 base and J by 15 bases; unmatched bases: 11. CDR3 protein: CSVEGREAPRGFF. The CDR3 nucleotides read TGCAGCGTTGAAGGGCGGGAGGCTCCACGGGGGTTCTTC.

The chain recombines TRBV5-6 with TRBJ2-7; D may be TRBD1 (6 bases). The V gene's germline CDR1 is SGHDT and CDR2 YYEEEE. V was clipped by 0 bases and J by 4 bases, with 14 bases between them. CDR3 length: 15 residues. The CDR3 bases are TGTGCCAGCAGCTTGGGACATTCAAGGGGGTACGAGCAGTACTTC. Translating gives CASSLGHSRGYEQYF.

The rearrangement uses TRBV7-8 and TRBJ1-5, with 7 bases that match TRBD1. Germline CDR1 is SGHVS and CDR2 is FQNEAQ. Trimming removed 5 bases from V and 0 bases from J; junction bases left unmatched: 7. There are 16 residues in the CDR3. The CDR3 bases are TGTGCCAGCAGCACAGGGACAGCCTATAGCAATCAGCCCCAGCATTTT. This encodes CASSTGTAYSNQPQHF.

The CDR3 loop is CATSRDLYRTGPQETQYF. DNA for the CDR3: TGTGCCACCAGCAGAGATTTGTACCGGACAGGTCCCCAAGAGACCCAGTACTTC. V usage is TRBV15 and J usage is TRBJ2-5, with 7 bases that match TRBD1. Trimming cost V 0 bases and J 1 base; bases outside gene matches: 11. Germline assignment: CDR1 LNHNV and CDR2 YYDKDF (reference sequence). The CDR3 sequence is 18 residues long.

CDR3 protein: CAISRDRGLERAPYEQYF. CDR3 coding DNA: TGTGCCATCAGTCGGGACAGGGGGCTCGAGCGGGCCCCCTACGAGCAGTACTTC. The J gene is TRBJ2-7, the V gene TRBV10-3; 12 bases fit TRBD1. Germline V gene data show CDR1 as ENHRY and CDR2 as SYGVKD. Trimming took 5 bases from V and 2 from J; bases not matched to a gene: 13. The CDR3 sequence is 18 residues long.

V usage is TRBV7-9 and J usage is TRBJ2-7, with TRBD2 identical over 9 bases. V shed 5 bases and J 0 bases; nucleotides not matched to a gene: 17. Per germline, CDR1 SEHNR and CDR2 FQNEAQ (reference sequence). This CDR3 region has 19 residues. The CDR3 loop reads CASSTLGSGSYSGSYEQYF. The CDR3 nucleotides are TGTGCCAGCAGCACCTTGGGTAGCGGGAGTTATTCGGGCTCCTACGAGCAGTACTTC. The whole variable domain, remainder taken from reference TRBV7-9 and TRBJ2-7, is DTGVSQNPRHKITKRGQNVTFRCDPISEHNRLYWYRQTLGQGPEFLTYFQNEAQLEKSRLLSDRFSAERPKGSFSTLEIQRTEQGDSAMYLCASSTLGSGSYSGSYEQYFGPGTRLTVT.